This T cell receptor (beta chain) was recorded in a study of blood T cell repertoires in COVID-19 (dated by TCRdb to 2020 to 2022). The study in broad terms: Samples from collaborators originated in the United States, Italy and Spain and spanned both the acute and convalescent phases of COVID-19. The prospective study material was composed of cDNA or gDNA derived from T cells, B-cell-depleted T cells, or PBMCs. A freely available public database, intended as a resource for researchers studying the immune response to SARS-CoV-2, is where the repertoires were released. Subjects who had been exposed to COVID-19, were actively infected with it, or had recovered from it provided the deeply sampled blood TCRbeta repertoires that made up the dataset. Where HLA class I and class II types were available, the types were taken from metadata supplied by the sample provider, not from assay-based typing. The sample metadata nearly always contained a de-identified subject ID, COVID-19 status, age in years and sex. Samples came from the ongoing ImmuneRACE study (first 160 participants) plus 1,254 subjects from 6 global collaborators.

TCRbeta CDR3 regions were amplified from genomic DNA by means of the immunoSEQ Assay, a bias-controlled multiplex PCR. The study's processing was this. Within the assay, amplification of reference gene primers was used to estimate how many nucleated cells each sample contained. To quantify the absolute abundance of each unique TCRbeta CDR3 rearrangement, sequence reads were collapsed and filtered. For each sample, productive Simpson clonality was calculated as the square root of Simpson's diversity index across productive rearrangements. TCRdb mirrors the immuneACCESS table, restricted to in-frame sequences. Some clones are absent from its copies; in checked studies, under half trace to an unresolved V gene, and the reason for the others is unknown. From that table come the V and J calls and clone size; the DNA was used to work out D and trimming. This sample comprises under 140,000 clones, more than 70% of them detected only once. Of the sample, 3% to 3.5% falls within the top ten clones.

The study at large found these results: Clinical and demographic metadata were provided uncurated, with the amount varying by source and participant.

Each collaborating institution followed its own protocols to collect whole blood in K2EDTA tubes. For TCRbeta analysis, collaborator samples were shipped as frozen whole blood, as isolated PBMCs, or as DNA extracted from either sample type. V gives up 4 bases and J gives up 2 bases, and the segment between their germline ends measures 24 bases. The germline V gene encodes CDR1 LGHNA and CDR2 YNFKEQ. The CDR3 spans 19 residues, from the cysteine through the phenylalanine. The only DNA kept is the CDR3, 57 bases in frame from the first base. With regard to this clone: Its binding antigen is unknown. No much larger clone exists at a distance of one base, and base qualities are not known.

The sequence is built from TRBV4-2 and TRBJ2-1; tentative D gene TRBD2, with 6 bases matching. Sequences were obtained from peripheral blood. This receptor was taken from a woman between 50 and 59 years old with acute or convalescent COVID-19. The bases are TGTGCCAGCAGCCCCTCCCCCTTTGCGGGAAAGATCGCCTACAATGAGCAGTTCTTC. Translated, this gives CASSPSPFAGKIAYNEQFF.